These 22 T cell receptor beta chains were all obtained from the same sample, sequenced in a study of blood T cell repertoires in COVID-19. Clones were read by immunoSEQ multiplex PCR, and TCRdb kept only the in-frame ones, dropping some. The table shows approximately 290,000 clones, with approximately 85% occurring only once. The sequencing input was peripheral blood. Receptor source: a human donor with COVID-19, enrolled during active disease. The donor label of this sample is uncertain.

The chain recombines TRBV28 with TRBJ2-2; D may be TRBD1 (6 bases). In germline, CDR1 is MDHEN, CDR2 SYDVKM. V lost 5 bases to trimming and J lost 5 bases, with 21 bases between them. The CDR3 runs to 17 residues. CDR3 residues: CASSRRGSRLRTGELFF. CDR3 coding DNA: TGTGCCAGCAGTCGCAGGGGATCCAGACTGAGAACCGGGGAGCTGTTTTTT.

This chain uses TRBV10-2 with TRBJ2-7, with a tentative D call TRBD2 (6 bases). V was pared by 4 bases and J by 2 bases, with 18 bases between. Germline CDR1 is WSHSY and CDR2 is SAAADI. The CDR3 consists of 16 residues. CDR3 sequence reads: CASSGTPGGVTYEQYF. The CDR3 bases are TGCGCCAGCAGTGGGACCCCCGGCGGGGTCACCTACGAGCAGTACTTC.

J is TRBJ1-2 and V is TRBV27; a possible D gene is TRBD1 (6 bases). CDR3 size: 13 residues. Germline V gene sequence: CDR1 MNHEY, CDR2 SMNVEV (reference sequence). V lost 6 bases and J 4 bases, leaving 12 bases between the germline ends. Here the CDR3 DNA reads TGTGCCAGCAGGAATACAGGGCCCTATGGCTACACCTTC. This gives the protein CASRNTGPYGYTF.

V and J are TRBV6-2 or TRBV6-3 and TRBJ1-5, with D perhaps matching TRBD1 (5 bases). The germline CDR1 and CDR2 sequences are MNHEY and SVGEGT. The CDR3 has 16 residues. The V end was cut by 2 bases, the J end by 1 base, with 12 bases between. CDR3 nucleotide sequence: TGTGCCAGCAGTTACACTCCAGGGCCGAGCAATCAGCCCCAGCATTTT. Protein product: CASSYTPGPSNQPQHF.

The V gene is TRBV28, the J gene TRBJ1-2, with 11 bases that match TRBD1. Germline CDR1 is MDHEN and CDR2 is SYDVKM. CDR3 length equals 15 residues. The junction had 6 bases not matched to a gene; V was cut back by 3 bases and J by 6 bases. CDR3 residues: CASSFGTGGEHGYTF. As DNA, the CDR3 is TGTGCCAGCAGTTTCGGGACAGGGGGAGAGCATGGCTACACCTTC.

The CDR3 DNA reads as TGTGCCAGCAGCGCCCTGACAGGGGGTGATTCACCCCTCCACTTT. The encoded protein is CASSALTGGDSPLHF. The J gene is TRBJ1-6, the V gene TRBV9, with 9 bases that match TRBD1. CDR3 length: 15 residues. The germline V gene has CDR1 SGDLS and CDR2 YYNGEE. V lost 3 bases to trimming and J lost 8 bases; unmatched junction nucleotides: 6.

This rearrangement joins TRBV7-3 to TRBJ2-2; weak D call: TRBD1 (6 bases). Per germline, CDR1 SGHTA and CDR2 FQGTGA. The germline V and J ends were trimmed by 4 bases and 7 bases, with 10 bases remaining between them. The CDR3 totals 13 residues. Here the CDR3 reads CASSYDRFGELFF. DNA of the CDR3: TGTGCCAGCAGCTACGACAGGTTCGGGGAGCTGTTTTTT. Full variable domain (rest looked up from reference TRBV7-3 and TRBJ2-2): GAGVSQTPSNKVTEKGKYVELRCDPISGHTALYWYRQSLGQGPEFLIYFQGTGAADDSGLPNDRFFAVRPEGSVSTLKIQRTERGDSAVYLCASSYDRFGELFFGEGSRLTVL.

The chain employs TRBV10-1 and TRBJ2-7; a possible D gene is TRBD2 (5 bases). The length of the CDR3 is 15 residues. V was clipped by 5 bases and J by 0 bases, with 14 bases between them. Germline assignment: CDR1 WNHNN and CDR2 SYGVQD (reference sequence). The CDR3 protein is CASSTGWTLSYEQYF. DNA of the CDR3: TGCGCCAGCAGTACGGGCTGGACTCTCTCCTACGAGCAGTACTTC.

This chain links TRBV7-9 with TRBJ2-1; possible D gene TRBD2, 5 bases. The germline gives CDR1 SEHNR, CDR2 FQNEAQ (reference sequence). This CDR3 is 15 amino acids long. V gave up 0 bases and J gave up 5 bases, with 11 bases separating them. The CDR3: CASSLARVPHNEQFF. In nucleotides, the CDR3 is TGTGCCAGCAGCTTAGCGCGGGTCCCCCACAATGAGCAGTTCTTC.

V gene TRBV7-2 combines with J gene TRBJ2-1, with 12 bases that match TRBD2. Germline V CDR1 and CDR2: SGHTA, FQGNSA. Losses at the gene ends were 5 bases for V and 7 bases for J; bases not matched to a gene: 9. CDR3 size: 16 residues. The CDR3 DNA reads TGTGCCAGCAGCCCTCGACTAGCGGGAGTCAATAATGAGCAGTTCTTC. It is translated as CASSPRLAGVNNEQFF.

The V gene is TRBV7-2, the J gene TRBJ1-2; maybe TRBD1 (6 bases). The CDR3 loop spans 14 amino acids. V lost 5 bases, J lost 5 bases, and 15 bases lay in between. From germline, CDR1 is SGHTA and CDR2 FQGNSA. The CDR3 reads CASSPTGGQYGYTF. The CDR3 region has the DNA TGTGCCAGCAGCCCAACCGGTGGACAGTATGGCTACACCTTC.

This clone was seen just once. The CDR3 DNA reads as TGTGCCAGCTCACCCGCCGGGACAGTGTCCATGAACACTGAAGCTTTCTTT. This translates into CASSPAGTVSMNTEAFF. The chain couples TRBV18 to TRBJ1-1, with 7 bases that match TRBD1. Per germline, CDR1 KGHSH and CDR2 LQKENI. The trim removed 3 bases at V and 0 bases at J, leaving 10 bases unmatched. This CDR3 is 17 amino acids long.

This chain uses TRBV7-2 with TRBJ2-2; perhaps TRBD2 as D (5 bases). The germline V gene has CDR1 SGHTA and CDR2 FQGNSA. V gave up 6 bases and J gave up 7 bases, with 12 bases separating them. This CDR3 has 13 amino acids. The CDR3 nucleotides are TGTGCCAGCAGACCCGCCGGGGTCGGGGAGCTGTTTTTT. As protein: CASRPAGVGELFF.

The CDR3 coding sequence is TGTGCCAGCAGCTTAGAGGGACAGGCCTCTTTTGCTTTCTTT. Translation gives CASSLEGQASFAFF. The chain recombines TRBV7-2 with TRBJ1-1; 8 nucleotides agree with TRBD1. The CDR3 is 14 amino acids. Germline-derived CDR1 and CDR2 are SGHTA and FQGNSA. J was trimmed by 11 bases and V by 1 base; bases with no gene match: 9.

The CDR3 nucleotides read TGTGCCAGCAGCCCATCCGGGAACACTGAAGCTTTCTTT. Residues: CASSPSGNTEAFF. V is TRBV6-5 and J is TRBJ1-1; no clear D. Germline V gene data show CDR1 as MNHEY and CDR2 as SVGAGI. This CDR3 has 13 amino acids. V dropped 6 bases and J dropped 1 base, with 9 bases sitting between them.

The chain is built from TRBV5-5 and TRBJ2-7; 8 bases align to TRBD1. V lost 4 bases and J lost 3; bases outside the gene matches: 6. Germline V gives CDR1 SGHKS, CDR2 YYEKEE (reference sequence). CDR3 length: 14 residues. CDR3 region: CASSPGQGLYEQYF. Here the CDR3 DNA reads TGTGCCAGCAGCCCCGGACAGGGCCTCTACGAGCAGTACTTC.

This clone was seen a handful of times. The genes are TRBV2 and TRBJ1-1; D is uncertain. In germline, CDR1 is SNHLY, CDR2 FYNNEI. This CDR3 is built from 13 residues. V dropped 7 bases and J dropped 4 bases, with 13 bases sitting between them. CDR3 in DNA: TGTGCCAGCAACGAGGGAATGAGCACTGAAGCTTTCTTT. Encoded protein: CASNEGMSTEAFF.

This clone came up once. The genes are TRBV4-3 and TRBJ2-1; 7 positions match TRBD2. The junction had 12 bases not matched to a gene; V was cut back by 5 bases and J by 2 bases. The CDR3 covers 17 residues. Germline CDR1 LGHNA, CDR2 YSLEER. CDR3 sequence reads: CASSSHGTGRAYNEQFF. The CDR3 nucleotides are TGCGCCAGCAGCTCACATGGTACGGGGAGGGCCTACAATGAGCAGTTCTTC.

This chain connects TRBV18 to TRBJ2-2; no clear D gene. CDR3 size: 13 residues. The ends were cut back, 3 bases at V and 2 bases at J, with 4 bases in the middle. The V gene's germline CDR1 is KGHSH and CDR2 LQKENI. The CDR3 loop is CASSPANTGELFF. The CDR3 region has the DNA TGTGCCAGCTCACCGGCCAACACCGGGGAGCTGTTTTTT.

The gene calls are TRBV24-1 and TRBJ1-1, with D possibly TRBD1 on 5 matching bases. This CDR3 region has 15 residues. Germline V lookup: CDR1 KGHDR, CDR2 SFDVKD. Trimming removed 3 bases at V and 1 base at J, with 11 bases between. The CDR3 here is CATSDPGQGNTEAFF. The CDR3 DNA reads TGTGCCACCAGTGATCCCGGCCAGGGGAACACTGAAGCTTTCTTT.

The V call is TRBV2, the J call TRBJ1-6, with 10 nucleotides matching TRBD1. Germline trimming cut 6 bases from V and 7 bases from J; bases unmatched to any gene: 6. Germline V gene data show CDR1 as SNHLY and CDR2 as FYNNEI. The CDR3 has 15 residues. This CDR3 reads CASRAGTGANSPLHF. CDR3 nucleotides: TGTGCCAGCAGGGCCGGGACAGGGGCGAATTCACCCCTCCACTTT. The complete variable domain, with remaining parts taken from reference TRBV2 and TRBJ1-6, reads EPEVTQTPSHQVTQMGQEVILRCVPISNHLYFYWYRQILGQKVEFLVSFYNNEISEKSEIFDDQFSVERPDGSNFTLKIRSTKLEDSAMYFCASRAGTGANSPLHFGNGTRLTVT.

The gene calls are TRBV10-3 and TRBJ2-3; 7 bases are shared with TRBD2. Germline V CDR1 and CDR2: ENHRY, SYGVKD. The CDR3 extends over 15 amino acids. V lost 3 bases and J lost 2; bases outside the gene matches: 5. CDR3 sequence reads: CAISELARNTDTQYF. The CDR3 coding sequence is TGTGCCATCAGTGAACTAGCGCGAAACACAGATACGCAGTATTTT.